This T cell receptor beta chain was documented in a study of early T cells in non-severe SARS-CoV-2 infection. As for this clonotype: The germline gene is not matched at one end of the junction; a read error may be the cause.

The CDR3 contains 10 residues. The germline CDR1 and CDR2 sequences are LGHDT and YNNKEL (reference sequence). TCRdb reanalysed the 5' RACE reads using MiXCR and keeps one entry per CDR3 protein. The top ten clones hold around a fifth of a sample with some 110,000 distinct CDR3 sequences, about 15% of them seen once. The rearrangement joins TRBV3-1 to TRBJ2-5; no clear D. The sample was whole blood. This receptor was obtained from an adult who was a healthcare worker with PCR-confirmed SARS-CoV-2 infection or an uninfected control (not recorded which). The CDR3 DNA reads TGTGCCAGCAGCCAAGAACTCACAACCTTC. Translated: CASSQELTTF.